This T cell receptor beta chain was identified during a study of cytomegalovirus exposure and HLA in healthy donors. Regarding the study as a whole: Versus the approximately 700-donor mean, an Asian-associated ancestry cluster reportedly showed fewer N-insertions in a later analysis. Accurate prediction of most subjects' HLA-A and HLA-B alleles from TCR beta sequences was reported. As confirmed in vitro, three CMV-associated chains were specific for CMV antigens.

On this clone: What it binds is not known.

It was with 60 Vbeta and 13 Jbeta primers that the PCR ran. This table comes from immunoSEQ multiplex PCR, and its TCRdb copy is limited to in-frame clones, with some not included. The sample lists some 150,000 clones, roughly 72% occurring once. CDR1 is KGHSH and CDR2 is LQKENI in the germline V gene. The V gene end was trimmed by 4 bases and the J gene end by 5 bases; junction bases not matched to a gene: 3. The CDR3 is made up of 13 amino acids. Material for sequencing was PBMCs. The chain is built from TRBV18 and TRBJ2-5; 8 positions match TRBD1. The clonotype was recovered from a young man in good health and CMV-seronegative. The CDR3: CASSRGQGETQYF. CDR3 nucleotide sequence: TGTGCCAGCTCACGAGGACAGGGCGAGACCCAGTACTTC.